This TCR beta chain was recorded in a study of T cell clones after liver transplantation. Study in general: In this trial, immunosuppression withdrawal was attempted within 2 years of liver transplant. Blood was drawn pre-transplant, before withdrawal, and after full or failed withdrawal. General study points: Small, mixed patient groups and varying post-transplant times limit these conclusions. The donor-reactive repertoire was only partly measurable in two subjects, lacking donor cells.

The germline CDR1 and CDR2 sequences are MGHDK and SYGVNS. J lost 10 bases, V lost 5 bases, and 9 bases had no gene match. The CDR3 runs 14 residues. The data were produced by immunoSEQ multiplex PCR, yet TCRdb's version contains in-frame clones alone and is incomplete. The data contain roughly 55,000 clones, about 67% of them seen just once; the ten biggest clones take up just under 10%. Notes on this clone: Its antigen is unknown.

The chain is built from TRBV25-1 and TRBJ2-1; 9 bases are a match to TRBD1. The source was CD4+ T cells from blood, collected about 56 months after liver transplant. The clonotype comes from a human patient who received a liver transplant. Some T cells may have come from the graft donor. Written as DNA, the CDR3 is TGTGCCAGCAGTCCCATCCGGGACAGGGAAGAGCAGTTCTTC. Residues: CASSPIRDREEQFF.